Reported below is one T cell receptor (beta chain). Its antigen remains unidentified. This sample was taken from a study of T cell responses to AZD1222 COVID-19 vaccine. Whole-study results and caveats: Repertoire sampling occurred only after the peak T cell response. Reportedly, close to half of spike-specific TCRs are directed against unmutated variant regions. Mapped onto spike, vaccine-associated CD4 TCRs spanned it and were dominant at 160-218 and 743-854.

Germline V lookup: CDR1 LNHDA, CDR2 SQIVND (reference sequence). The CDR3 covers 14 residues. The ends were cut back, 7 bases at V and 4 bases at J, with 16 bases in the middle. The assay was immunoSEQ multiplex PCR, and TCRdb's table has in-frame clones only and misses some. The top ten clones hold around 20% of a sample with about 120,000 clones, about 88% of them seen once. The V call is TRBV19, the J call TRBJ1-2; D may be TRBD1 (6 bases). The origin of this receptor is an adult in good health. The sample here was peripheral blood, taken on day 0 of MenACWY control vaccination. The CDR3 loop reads CASIPVGQIYGYTF. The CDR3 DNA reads TGTGCCAGTATTCCAGTCGGACAGATCTATGGCTACACCTTC. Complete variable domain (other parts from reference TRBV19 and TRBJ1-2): DGGITQSPKYLFRKEGQNVTLSCEQNLNHDAMYWYRQDPGQGLRLIYYSQIVNDFQKGDIAEGYSVSREKKESFPLTVTSAQKNPTAFYLCASIPVGQIYGYTFGSGTRLTVV.